Below, 14 T cell receptor beta chains from the same sample are listed, as sequenced in a study of regulatory T cells in long-lasting Graves disease. Libraries of TCR beta came from iRepertoire HTBI primers plus Arm-PCR of CDR3 regions. TCRdb re-called the multiplex PCR reads through MiXCR, storing one row per CDR3 protein. The sample shows about 210,000 distinct CDR3 sequences, roughly 18% of them seen only once. The time point was: newly diagnosed GD, antithyroid drugs for less than 3 months. RNA isolated from PBMCs was used to make the TCR library. These sequences were also reported in another study, on T cells in Graves' hyperthyroidism and ophthalmopathy.

The sample here was peripheral blood mononuclear cells (PBMCs), taken at new diagnosis, from a patient treated with antithyroid drugs. The receptors stem from a woman aged 25 to 39 with Graves disease.

This clonotype was recorded many times. The chain joins TRBV6-2 or TRBV6-3 to TRBJ2-1, with D unresolved. Germline V gene data show CDR1 as MNHEY and CDR2 as SVGEGT. The CDR3 length is 14 residues. The V end lost 6 bases, the J end lost 2 bases, and 11 bases lay between the germline ends. This CDR3 is CASRRPPPYNEQFF. In nucleotides, the CDR3 is TGTGCCAGCAGGCGCCCGCCCCCCTACAATGAGCAGTTCTTC.

There are many counts of this clonotype. The V call is TRBV19, the J call TRBJ2-5; TRBD1 might be the D (6 bases). CDR3 length: 13 amino acids. The V gene's germline CDR1 is LNHDA and CDR2 SQIVND (reference sequence). The V end lost 1 base, the J end lost 6 bases, and 9 bases lay between the germline ends. The CDR3 nucleotides read TGTGCCAGTAGTATAGCCAGGGACAAGACCCAGTACTTC. Its translation: CASSIARDKTQYF.

The table lists this clonotype with many counts. CDR3 sequence reads: CASSSGQGANTGELFF. The DNA of the CDR3 is TGTGCCAGCAGCTCTGGACAGGGGGCGAACACCGGGGAGCTGTTTTTT. The gene calls are TRBV11-3 and TRBJ2-2; 10 bases agree with TRBD1. The CDR3 totals 16 residues. Per the germline V gene, CDR1 is SGHNT and CDR2 is YENEEA. V trimming: 4 bases; J trimming: 0 bases; junction bases outside the gene matches: 2.

The chain has TRBV27 and TRBJ1-5, with D uncertain. Looked up from germline, CDR1 is MNHEY and CDR2 is SMNVEV (reference sequence). The CDR3 sequence is 14 residues long. Trimming removed 2 bases from V and 3 bases from J, with 8 bases in between. DNA of the CDR3: TGTGCCAGCAGTTTAGACCGATACAATCAGCCCCAGCATTTT. This gives the protein CASSLDRYNQPQHF.

This clonotype was detected many times. Compared with germline, one end of the junction differs, possibly owing to a read error. The rearrangement uses TRBV18 and TRBJ1-2; TRBD1 matches 8 bases. The CDR3 contains 16 residues. Germline loops: CDR1 KGHSH, CDR2 LQKENI. The CDR3 nucleotides are TGTGCCAGCTCGCCACCCTCTCAGGGGGCTGGAGGTGGCTACACCTTC. It is translated as CASSPPSQGAGGGYTF.

The chain is built from TRBV5-1 and TRBJ1-1; possibly TRBD1 for D (5 bases). The CDR3 extends over 15 amino acids. From germline, CDR1 is SGHRS and CDR2 YFSETQ. V gave up 4 bases and J gave up 1 base, with 14 bases separating them. The CDR3 here is CASSPGGDPNTEAFF. The CDR3 region has the DNA TGCGCCAGCAGCCCCGGAGGGGACCCGAACACTGAAGCTTTCTTT.

The V gene is TRBV28, the J gene TRBJ2-6; D remains unclear. The CDR3 has 16 amino acids. The ends were cut back, 2 bases at V and 2 bases at J, with 10 bases in the middle. CDR1 is MDHEN, CDR2 SYDVKM, per germline. CDR3 in amino acids: CASSLQVNTGANVLTF. DNA for the CDR3: TGTGCCAGCAGTTTACAGGTGAACACTGGGGCCAACGTCCTGACTTTC.

This clonotype came up many times. The genes are TRBV6-5 and TRBJ1-2; TRBD1 is a possible D gene (6 bases). V lost 4 bases to trimming and J lost 2 bases, with 11 bases between them. The germline V gene has CDR1 MNHEY and CDR2 SVGAGI. This CDR3 has 14 amino acids. The CDR3 region is CASSSFTGNYGYTF. The CDR3 bases are TGTGCCAGCAGTTCCTTCACAGGGAACTATGGCTACACCTTC.

This clonotype was detected ten times or more. V gene TRBV19 combines with J gene TRBJ1-3; perhaps TRBD1 as D (6 bases). The V gene's germline CDR1 is LNHDA and CDR2 SQIVND (reference sequence). There are 15 residues in the CDR3. Trimming left V 5 bases short and J 0 bases short, with 11 bases between. CDR3: CASSAQGISGNTIYF. CDR3 DNA: TGTGCCAGTAGTGCGCAGGGGATCTCTGGAAACACCATATATTTT. Together with reference TRBV19 and TRBJ1-3, the CDR3 gives the full variable domain: DGGITQSPKYLFRKEGQNVTLSCEQNLNHDAMYWYRQDPGQGLRLIYYSQIVNDFQKGDIAEGYSVSREKKESFPLTVTSAQKNPTAFYLCASSAQGISGNTIYFGEGSWLTVV.

V gene TRBV3-1 combines with J gene TRBJ2-3, with 13 bases that match TRBD2. This CDR3 spans 17 amino acids. V was pared by 0 bases and J by 3 bases, with 3 bases of the junction left unmatched. From germline, CDR1 is LGHDT and CDR2 YNNKEL (reference sequence). The CDR3 here is CASSQDGLAGVTDTQYF. CDR3 sequence (DNA): TGTGCCAGCAGCCAAGACGGACTAGCGGGAGTGACAGATACGCAGTATTTT.

This clonotype showed up many times. The rearrangement uses TRBV19 and TRBJ1-1; D call uncertain. CDR1 and CDR2 from the germline V gene are LNHDA and SQIVND (reference sequence). Deletions cut 3 bases from V and 5 bases from J, with 7 bases between. This CDR3 is 12 amino acids long. CDR3 DNA sequence: TGTGCCAGTAGTATTAAGGATACTGAAGCTTTCTTT. Its protein product is CASSIKDTEAFF.

This clonotype was observed many times. The chain has TRBV10-3 and TRBJ1-1; 8 positions agree with TRBD1. Per the germline V gene, CDR1 is ENHRY and CDR2 is SYGVKD. The CDR3 is 14 residues long. V was pared by 9 bases and J by 3 bases, with 9 bases of the junction left unmatched. This CDR3 reads CAISGTGGDTEAFF. CDR3 nucleotides: TGTGCCATTTCCGGGACAGGAGGGGACACTGAAGCTTTCTTT.

In regard to this clonotype: This may come from a read error, since a much larger clone is one base off. The rearrangement uses TRBV20-1 and TRBJ2-1; D is unresolved. The CDR3 totals 12 residues. Germline V gene sequence: CDR1 DFQATT, CDR2 SNEGSKA (reference sequence). This CDR3 is CSARMVAPEQVF. CDR3 nucleotide sequence: TGCAGTGCTAGAATGGTGGCCCCGGAGCAGGTCTTC.

The chain employs TRBV28 and TRBJ2-1; D ambiguous. This CDR3 comprises 16 residues. Germline values: CDR1 MDHEN, CDR2 SYDVKM. Trimming removed 4 bases from V and 3 bases from J, with 16 bases in between. For the CDR3, the DNA is TGTGCCAGCAGTTCCAGACGGTTAAAGATCTACAATGAGCAGTTCTTC. Encoded protein: CASSSRRLKIYNEQFF.